The clone carrying this T cell receptor (beta chain) was recorded a few times. The CDR3 extends over 15 amino acids. The V gene lost 4 bases and the J gene lost 4 bases, with 16 bases spanning the gap. CDR1 SNHLY and CDR2 FYNNEI come from the germline V gene. This entry belongs to a study of blood T cells in healthy people across ages. Alongside a J-beta primer mix, a sample-barcoded 5' primer served in a second PCR lasting about 7 to 12 cycles. TCRdb itself ran the 5' RACE reads through MiXCR, one entry per CDR3 protein. The top ten clones hold about a fifth of a sample with roughly 570,000 distinct CDR3 sequences, roughly 28% of them seen once.

The chain carries TRBV2 and TRBJ1-1; TRBD1 might be the D (5 bases). The sequenced sample consisted of blood. This TCR came from a woman between 65 and 79 years old in good health. CDR3 sequence (DNA): TGTGCCAGCAGTGCTCGACAGATCTCTAGCACTGAAGCTTTCTTT. Its protein product is CASSARQISSTEAFF.